One sample yielded the 22 T cell receptor beta chains listed below, sequenced in a study of blood T cells in healthy people across ages. Combining a sample-barcoded 5' primer with a J-beta primer mix, a second PCR ran for roughly 7 to 12 cycles. TCRdb reprocessed the 5' RACE reads via MiXCR and lists one record per CDR3 protein. The table shows about 900,000 distinct CDR3 sequences, with around 62% occurring only once. Sequenced material: blood. These receptors were taken from a man younger than 40 in good health.

The chain employs TRBV4-2 and TRBJ2-7; D possibly corresponds to TRBD1 (6 bases). The DNA end is more similar to TRBJ2-1, so the J call may be wrong. The germline V gene has CDR1 LGHNA and CDR2 YNFKEQ. This CDR3 has 15 amino acids. Here the CDR3 DNA reads TGTGCCAGCAGCCCGAGGACAGCTAAACGGGGTGAGCAGTTCTTC. Translation: CASSPRTAKRGEQFF.

The chain links TRBV4-2 to TRBJ1-2, with TRBD1 matching over 8 bases. The ends lost 4 bases at V and 6 bases at J; junction bases unmatched: 10. From germline, CDR1 is LGHNA and CDR2 YNFKEQ. The CDR3 spans 15 residues. The CDR3 DNA follows: TGTGCCAGCAGCCCCCCGGGACAGGCTTATAATGGCTACACCTTC. Amino acid sequence: CASSPPGQAYNGYTF.

The rearrangement uses TRBV4-2 and TRBJ1-2; D not resolved. Between the trimmed V and J ends, which lost 0 bases and 4 bases, there was a span of 12 bases. The CDR3 is 15 residues long. Germline lookup yields CDR1 LGHNA and CDR2 YNFKEQ. The CDR3 protein is CASSQERNSRYGYTF. As DNA, the CDR3 is TGTGCCAGCAGCCAAGAGCGAAACAGTCGCTATGGCTACACCTTC.

The chain uses TRBV3-1 and TRBJ2-1; TRBD1 might be the D (5 bases). The V gene lost 6 bases and the J gene lost 1 base, with 10 bases spanning the gap. The CDR3 covers 14 residues. Germline CDR1 is LGHDT and CDR2 is YNNKEL (reference sequence). The CDR3: CASRPGWSYNEQFF. CDR3 DNA sequence: TGTGCCAGCAGACCAGGGTGGTCCTACAATGAGCAGTTCTTC.

Concerning this clonotype itself: A read error is possible here, since a much larger clone lies one base away. This sequence joins TRBV4-2 and TRBJ2-1; no clear D gene. The J call may be faulty, since TRBJ2-7 better matches the DNA end. The CDR3 runs to 13 residues. CDR1 is LGHNA and CDR2 is YNFKEQ in the germline V gene. The CDR3 region is CASSPLGRNEQYF. As DNA, the CDR3 is TGTGCCAGCAGCCCCCTAGGGCGGAATGAGCAGTACTTC.

This clonotype was counted between two and nine times. V is TRBV5-1 and J is TRBJ2-1, with TRBD2 matching over 7 bases. V was clipped by 4 bases and J by 8 bases; unmatched bases: 18. CDR1 and CDR2 from the germline V gene are SGHRS and YFSETQ. The CDR3 length is 17 residues. CDR3 region: CASSPWVGGAGGYEQFF. The CDR3 DNA reads TGCGCCAGCAGCCCATGGGTTGGCGGGGCCGGGGGGTATGAGCAGTTCTTC.

This clonotype occurred a few times. The DNA of the CDR3 is TGTGCCAGCAGTGAGCAAAGTTCACCCCTCCACTTT. Protein product: CASSEQSSPLHF. The rearrangement joins TRBV7-2 to TRBJ1-6, with no clear D. From germline, CDR1 is SGHTA and CDR2 FQGNSA. This CDR3 has 12 residues. V was clipped by 6 bases and J by 9 bases, with 9 bases between them.

CDR3 amino acids: CASSLVWGAETQYF. Written as DNA, the CDR3 is TGCGCCAGCAGCTTGGTTTGGGGTGCGGAGACCCAGTACTTC. V gene TRBV5-1 combines with J gene TRBJ2-5; D is ambiguous. Trimming stripped 0 bases from V and 5 bases from J, with 11 bases between. This CDR3 is 14 amino acids long. Looked up from germline, CDR1 is SGHRS and CDR2 is YFSETQ.

This clonotype was seen only a few times. The V call is TRBV7-2, the J call TRBJ2-1, with 11 nucleotides matching TRBD2. The CDR3 sequence is 20 residues long. Germline CDR1 is SGHTA and CDR2 is FQGNSA. Losses at the gene ends were 5 bases for V and 2 bases for J; bases not matched to a gene: 17. The CDR3 region is CASSERGSGGALGAYNEQFF. The CDR3 DNA reads as TGTGCCAGCAGCGAAAGGGGTAGCGGGGGGGCCCTGGGAGCCTACAATGAGCAGTTCTTC.

The genes are TRBV11-3 and TRBJ2-5; 14 positions agree with TRBD2. The J segment lost 4 bases and the V segment lost 3 bases, leaving 4 bases of the junction unmatched. The CDR3 length is 16 residues. Germline assignment: CDR1 SGHNT and CDR2 YENEEA. The CDR3 sequence is CASSLTSGGAGETQYF. The CDR3 bases are TGTGCCAGCAGCTTGACTAGCGGGGGGGCCGGAGAGACCCAGTACTTC.

The V gene is TRBV7-2, the J gene TRBJ2-1; D might be TRBD2 (5 bases). V was clipped by 5 bases and J by 6 bases, with 14 bases between them. Germline CDR1 and CDR2: SGHTA and FQGNSA. This CDR3 comprises 14 residues. The CDR3 spells CASSPLANTNEQFF. The CDR3 bases are TGTGCCAGCAGCCCCCTAGCTAACACCAATGAGCAGTTCTTC.

This clonotype was seen a few times. This CDR3 reads CASSLVRDETQYF. Written as DNA, the CDR3 is TGCGCCAGCAGCTTGGTCAGGGACGAGACCCAGTACTTC. The chain has TRBV5-1 and TRBJ2-5; D may correspond to TRBD1 or TRBD2 (5 bases each). This CDR3 is built from 13 residues. From germline, CDR1 is SGHRS and CDR2 YFSETQ. The V gene lost 0 bases and the J gene lost 5 bases, with 8 bases spanning the gap.

The rearrangement links TRBV28 to TRBJ2-6; D gene unclear. V dropped 7 bases and J dropped 1 base, with 8 bases sitting between them. This CDR3 has 14 residues. Germline CDR1 and CDR2: MDHEN and SYDVKM. The CDR3 DNA reads TGTGCCAGCAATAAACCGTCTGGGGCCAACGTCCTGACTTTC. The encoded protein is CASNKPSGANVLTF.

This clonotype was seen only a few times. The V call is TRBV4-3, the J call TRBJ2-7; 11 bases line up with TRBD1. The CDR3 runs 17 residues. Trimming at V came to 1 base and at J to 3 bases, leaving 8 bases not matched to a gene. From germline, CDR1 is LGHNA and CDR2 YSLEER. CDR3 nucleotide sequence: TGCGCCAGCAGCCAAGGAGGGGGGACAGGGGGGATCTACGAGCAGTACTTC. It codes for CASSQGGGTGGIYEQYF.

This clonotype showed up many times. The genes are TRBV2 and TRBJ2-5, with D unresolved. Trimming left V 7 bases short and J 5 bases short, with 11 bases between. The CDR3 length is 12 residues. Germline V gene sequence: CDR1 SNHLY, CDR2 FYNNEI. The CDR3 protein is CASKSETETQYF. The DNA of the CDR3 is TGTGCCAGCAAGTCAGAAACTGAGACCCAGTACTTC.

J is TRBJ2-5 and V is TRBV6-2 or TRBV6-3; possibly TRBD2 for D (6 bases). This CDR3 is built from 12 residues. Trimming cost V 11 bases and J 7 bases, with 17 bases left between them. Germline loops: CDR1 MNHEY, CDR2 SVGEGT. CDR3 coding DNA: TGTGCCGGTGGGAATAGCGGCGCGACCCAGTACTTC. It is translated as CAGGNSGATQYF.

This clonotype came up a few times. The chain recombines TRBV6-5 with TRBJ2-7, with TRBD2 matching over 7 bases. The CDR3 length is 14 residues. V lost 3 bases and J lost 0; bases outside the gene matches: 2. Germline V gives CDR1 MNHEY, CDR2 SVGAGI. The CDR3 region has the DNA TGTGCCAGCAGTTATGGGGGGGTCTCCTACGAGCAGTACTTC. Its translation: CASSYGGVSYEQYF.

The chain carries TRBV7-9 and TRBJ2-7; D uncertain. With 6 bases removed from V and 2 bases from J, the gap between germline ends came to 14 bases. Germline CDR1 reads SEHNR; CDR2 reads FQNEAQ (reference sequence). This CDR3 is 14 amino acids long. The CDR3 DNA is TGTGCCAGCAGGAGTAACGGTAACGCCTACGAGCAGTACTTC. Amino acids: CASRSNGNAYEQYF.

This clonotype was picked up many times. The V and J genes are TRBV12-3 or TRBV12-4 and TRBJ2-6, with D possibly TRBD1 on 5 matching bases. The CDR3 is 15 amino acids. The V end lost 6 bases, the J end lost 4 bases, and 13 bases lay between the germline ends. The CDR3 protein is CASRDTQGGANVLTF. The CDR3, as DNA: TGTGCCAGCAGAGACACCCAGGGCGGGGCCAACGTCCTGACTTTC.

The chain employs TRBV6-6 and TRBJ1-5, with 7 bases matching TRBD1. Per the germline V gene, CDR1 is MNHNY and CDR2 is SVGAGI (reference sequence). With V trimmed by 7 bases and J by 5 bases, 5 bases remained unmatched. CDR3 length: 13 residues. The CDR3 region has the DNA TGTGCCAGCATGAGGGGGCTAGATCAGCCCCAGCATTTT. Its protein is CASMRGLDQPQHF.

This sequence joins TRBV20-1 and TRBJ2-1; 11 nucleotides agree with TRBD2. The J call could be wrong; TRBJ2-7 is a better fit for the DNA end. CDR3 length: 16 amino acids. Germline assignment: CDR1 DFQATT and CDR2 SNEGSKA (reference sequence). CDR3 protein: CSASNLAGGQYNEQYF. The CDR3 DNA is TGCAGTGCTAGTAACCTAGCGGGGGGCCAATACAATGAGCAGTACTTC.

The chain carries TRBV7-2 and TRBJ2-1; D unclear. The V end lost 3 bases, the J end lost 9 bases, and 12 bases lay between the germline ends. The CDR3 totals 13 residues. Germline CDR1 and CDR2: SGHTA and FQGNSA. The CDR3 DNA reads as TGTGCCAGCAGCTTTCCCGGGTCAGGTGAGCAGTTCTTC. Its translation is CASSFPGSGEQFF.